This is a list of T cell receptor beta chains from one sample in a study of T cell responses to AZD1222 COVID-19 vaccine. Sequencing was performed with immunoSEQ multiplex PCR; in TCRdb, only in-frame clones are kept and a portion is missing. The sample lists around 140,000 clones; 85% to 95% were seen once. The starting material was peripheral blood, obtained on day 0 of MenACWY control vaccination. Receptors were obtained from an adult in good health. CDR3s include the opening cysteine and the closing phenylalanine or tryptophan. A D gene is named only where the DNA matches it firmly. Rows give clone size only sometimes, using once, few, many, or a class for an expanded clone.

size: NA
D: TRBD2
V: TRBV5-1
J: TRBJ2-3
DNA: TGCGCCAGCAGCTTACGACTAGCCGGGACCACCACAGATACGCAGTATTTT
CDR3: CASSLRLAGTTTDTQYF

size: NA
D: TRBD1
V: TRBV3-1/TRBV3-2
J: TRBJ1-3
DNA: TGTGCCAGCAGCCCTTGGACAGGGGTCGATGGAAACACCATATATTTT
CDR3: CASSPWTGVDGNTIYF

size: NA
D: TRBD1
V: TRBV19
J: TRBJ1-2
DNA: TGTGCCAGTAGTATAGGGGGTCGAGGGGGCGAAGGCTATGGCTACACCTTC
CDR3: CASSIGGRGGEGYGYTF

size: NA
D: NA
V: TRBV6-5
J: TRBJ2-3
DNA: TGTGCCAGCAGTCAGGACTATATTAGCACAGATACGCAGTATTTT
CDR3: CASSQDYISTDTQYF

size: NA
D: NA
V: TRBV6-2/TRBV6-3
J: TRBJ2-7
DNA: TGTGCCAGCAGTTTTTTCGTCGGGCTAGGATTGGCCGAGCAGTACTTC
CDR3: CASSFFVGLGLAEQYF

size: NA
D: NA
V: TRBV9
J: TRBJ1-2
DNA: TGTGCCAGCAGCGTAGCTGGCAGACTTCTCTATGGCTACACCTTC
CDR3: CASSVAGRLLYGYTF

size: NA
D: NA
V: TRBV3-1/TRBV3-2
J: TRBJ2-7
DNA: TGTGCCAGCAGCTGGAGAAGCCAGGGGTCCAGAAGCTACGAGCAGTACTTC
CDR3: CASSWRSQGSRSYEQYF

size: NA
D: NA
V: TRBV5-1
J: TRBJ1-4
DNA: TGCGCCAGCAGCTTGACGGGGATAGGTAGTGAAAAACTGTTTTTT
CDR3: CASSLTGIGSEKLFF

size: NA
D: NA
V: TRBV3-1/TRBV3-2
J: TRBJ1-3
DNA: TGTGCCAGCAGCCGAATCGCGGGGGCCTCTGGAAACACCATATATTTT
CDR3: CASSRIAGASGNTIYF

size: NA
D: NA
V: TRBV28
J: TRBJ1-1
DNA: TGTGCCAGCAGTTCCTTAGAGAACATGAACACTGAAGCTTTCTTT
CDR3: CASSSLENMNTEAFF

size: NA
D: TRBD1
V: TRBV7-2
J: TRBJ2-1
DNA: TGTGCCAGCAGCCTAGGACAGGGGCTCTACAATGAGCAGTTCTTC
CDR3: CASSLGQGLYNEQFF

size: NA
D: TRBD2
V: TRBV6-6
J: TRBJ2-3
DNA: TGTGCCAGCAGGCGGGGGGCGACCGATACGCAGTATTTT
CDR3: CASRRGATDTQYF

size: NA
D: NA
V: TRBV5-6
J: TRBJ1-2
DNA: TGTGCCAGCAGCTTGCTTGTCCCGAGGCTCCATGGCTACACCTTC
CDR3: CASSLLVPRLHGYTF

size: NA
D: NA
V: TRBV19
J: TRBJ1-2
DNA: TGTGCCAGTTCTACTGAGAATTATGGCTACACCTTC
CDR3: CASSTENYGYTF

size: once
D: TRBD2
V: TRBV9
J: TRBJ2-1
DNA: TGTGCCAGCAGCGTAGGTGGGGGGGTCTACAATGAGCAGTTCTTC
CDR3: CASSVGGGVYNEQFF

size: NA
D: NA
V: TRBV7-3
J: TRBJ1-2
DNA: TGTGCCAGCAGCTTAAACTACAGGGATGACGGCTACACCTTC
CDR3: CASSLNYRDDGYTF

size: NA
D: NA
V: TRBV27
J: TRBJ2-7
DNA: TGTGCTTCAGGGAGAAGGACCTACGAGCAGTACTTC
CDR3: CASGRRTYEQYF

size: NA
D: TRBD2
V: TRBV7-8
J: TRBJ2-7
DNA: TGTGCCAGCAGCTTAGCGAGCGGGAGCTCGAACGAGCAGTACTTC
CDR3: CASSLASGSSNEQYF

size: NA
D: NA
V: TRBV14
J: TRBJ1-1
DNA: TGTGCCAGCAGCCAAGTGGCAGGGCTGAACACTGAAGCTTTCTTT
CDR3: CASSQVAGLNTEAFF

size: NA
D: NA
V: TRBV28
J: TRBJ2-2
DNA: TGTGCCAGCAGTTTCGGGGGCACCGGGGAGCTGTTTTTT
CDR3: CASSFGGTGELFF

size: NA
D: TRBD1
V: TRBV19
J: TRBJ1-2
DNA: TGTGCCAGTAGTATACAGGGGGACTATGGCTACACCTTC
CDR3: CASSIQGDYGYTF

size: NA
D: NA
V: TRBV5-8
J: TRBJ2-3
DNA: TGTGCCAGGGGTACGGGCACAGATACGCAGTATTTT
CDR3: CARGTGTDTQYF

size: NA
D: TRBD1
V: TRBV4-1
J: TRBJ2-1
DNA: TGCGCCAGCAGCCAAGGAGGTACAGGGGACAATGAGCAGTTCTTC
CDR3: CASSQGGTGDNEQFF

size: NA
D: TRBD1
V: TRBV19
J: TRBJ1-1
DNA: TGTGCCAGTAGTATACAGGGGGCGCGGACTGAAGCTTTCTTT
CDR3: CASSIQGARTEAFF

size: NA
D: NA
V: TRBV4-3
J: TRBJ1-6
DNA: TGCGCCAGCAGTGGACGACGGGCGACTAATTCACCCCTCCACTTT
CDR3: CASSGRRATNSPLHF

size: NA
D: NA
V: TRBV7-9
J: TRBJ2-3
DNA: TGTGCCAGCAGCTTAGAGGGGTTTGGAGCAGATACGCAGTATTTT
CDR3: CASSLEGFGADTQYF

size: NA
D: NA
V: TRBV3-1/TRBV3-2
J: TRBJ2-7
DNA: TGTGCCAGCAGCCGTAGGGAATACGAGCAGTACTTC
CDR3: CASSRREYEQYF

size: NA
D: NA
V: TRBV29-1
J: TRBJ2-5
DNA: TGCAGCGTTCGGTCCCAAGAGACCCAGTACTTC
CDR3: CSVRSQETQYF